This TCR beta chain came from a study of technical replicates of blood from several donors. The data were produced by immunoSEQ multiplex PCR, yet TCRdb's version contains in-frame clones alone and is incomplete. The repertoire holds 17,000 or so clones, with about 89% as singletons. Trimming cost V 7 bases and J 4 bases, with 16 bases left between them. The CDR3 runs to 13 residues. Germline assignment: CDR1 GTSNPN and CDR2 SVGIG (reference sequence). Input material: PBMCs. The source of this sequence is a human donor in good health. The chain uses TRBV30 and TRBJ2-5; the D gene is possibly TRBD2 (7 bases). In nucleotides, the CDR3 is TGTGCCTTCAGGGGAGGGATCCTAGAGACCCAGTACTTC. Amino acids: CAFRGGILETQYF.